These T cell receptor beta chains were read from a single sample in a study of cytomegalovirus exposure and HLA in healthy donors. Sequencing used immunoSEQ multiplex PCR; TCRdb keeps in-frame clones, though not all of them. Among 150,000 to 200,000 clones, about 63% were seen once, and the ten largest hold about 3%. Specimen: PBMCs. Receptor source: a woman aged 40-49 years in good health and CMV-seropositive. Each CDR3 is given without its conserved first and last residue. Fields, in order: D gene, J gene, CDR3 length, V gene, CDR3 protein. A D gene is named only where the DNA matches it firmly.

- TRBJ2-1 13 TRBV7-9 ASSKLDWKNNEQF
- TRBJ2-3 13 TRBV6-1 ASSWSIYSTDTQY
TRBD2 TRBJ2-5 14 TRBV7-2 ASSVSWRGIPETQY
- TRBJ2-7 11 TRBV28 ASESPNPYEQY
- TRBJ2-7 11 TRBV7-2 ASSFTGRGEQY
- TRBJ2-2 11 TRBV11-3 ASSSRVPGELF
- TRBJ1-1 6 TRBV7-9 SITEAF
TRBD1 TRBJ1-5 12 TRBV7-2 ASSLRQGGQPQH
TRBD1 TRBJ2-7 14 TRBV5-1 ASSPGGDRVTYEQY
TRBD1 TRBJ2-7 14 TRBV4-3 ASSQGTPGTGSEQY
TRBD1 TRBJ2-5 13 TRBV6-1 ASSGGQGDLETQY
TRBD1 TRBJ2-1 14 TRBV11-3 ASSLDPGTGNNEQF
- TRBJ2-1 11 TRBV6-6 ASSASGNNEQF
- TRBJ2-5 12 TRBV7-2 ASSLGGLQETQY
TRBD1 TRBJ1-4 12 TRBV7-2 ASSTQGASEKLF
TRBD1 TRBJ1-2 11 TRBV5-4 ASSLGQEYGYT
- TRBJ1-5 12 TRBV28 ASGGEGSNQPQN
TRBD2 TRBJ2-5 14 TRBV7-2 ASSLGRGRAQETQY
- TRBJ2-2 15 TRBV11-2 ASSSGLRGPNTGELF
- TRBJ2-1 10 TRBV7-3 ASSPDNNEQF
- TRBJ2-5 14 TRBV4-3 ASSQDPPRVGETQY
- TRBJ1-1 14 TRBV5-1 ASSLESGSGHTEAF
TRBD1 TRBJ1-2 14 TRBV6-1 ASSEAHGQGGYGYT
TRBD1 TRBJ1-5 13 TRBV7-8 ASSTGTDSNQPQH
TRBD1 TRBJ2-4 14 TRBV5-1 ASSLAAGTGGNIQY
- TRBJ2-5 10 TRBV28 ASGEGGETQY
- TRBJ1-1 12 TRBV7-8 ASSFEVGNTEAF
TRBD1 TRBJ2-5 15 TRBV7-8 ASSPPPWTGVQETQY
- TRBJ2-7 10 TRBV28 ASSLRTDEQY
TRBD1 TRBJ2-6 15 TRBV13 ASSTTGYLSGANVLT
TRBD2 TRBJ2-1 16 TRBV9 ASSVATGTSGVYNEQF
TRBD2 TRBJ2-4 14 TRBV7-2 ASSSLAGLAKNIQY
- TRBJ2-7 12 TRBV19 ASSNSDGSYEQY
- TRBJ2-3 14 TRBV29-1 SVEDRSSDSTDTQY
TRBD2 TRBJ2-1 14 TRBV7-2 ASSLTGTSGFNEQF
- TRBJ2-5 11 TRBV12-5 ASGPSGEETQY
- TRBJ2-7 13 TRBV27 ASSLEGSNSYEQY
- TRBJ1-2 13 TRBV7-2 ASSLEQGVWNGYT
TRBD1 TRBJ1-2 13 TRBV6-5 ASSLTQGIYYGYT
- TRBJ1-1 12 TRBV12-5 ASGNLAGSTEAF
TRBD1 TRBJ1-4 13 TRBV5-4 ASSIKTGDNEKLF
TRBD2 TRBJ2-5 14 TRBV5-1 ASSSGTSGGVETQY
- TRBJ1-5 13 TRBV6-5 ASSYSHNSNQPQH
- TRBJ1-2 13 TRBV28 ASSLPPTGVYGYT
- TRBJ2-7 13 TRBV7-9 ASSPRTAESYEQY
- TRBJ1-4 12 TRBV5-1 ASSEGATNEKLF
TRBD1 TRBJ2-7 16 TRBV23-1 ASSQSWVTGTGGYEQY
- TRBJ2-1 13 TRBV6-5 ASSYAPGGDNEQF